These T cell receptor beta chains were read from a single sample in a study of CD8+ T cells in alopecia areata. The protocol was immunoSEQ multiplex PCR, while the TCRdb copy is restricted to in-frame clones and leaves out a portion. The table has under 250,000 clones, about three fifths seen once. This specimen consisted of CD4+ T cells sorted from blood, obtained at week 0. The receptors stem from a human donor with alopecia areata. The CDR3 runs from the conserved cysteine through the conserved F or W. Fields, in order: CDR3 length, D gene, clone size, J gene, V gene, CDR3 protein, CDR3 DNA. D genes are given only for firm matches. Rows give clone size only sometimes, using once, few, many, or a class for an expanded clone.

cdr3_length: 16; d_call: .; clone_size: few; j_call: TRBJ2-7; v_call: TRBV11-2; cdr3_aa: CASSLVSSFGLYEQYF; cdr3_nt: TGTGCCAGCAGCTTAGTGTCGTCGTTTGGGTTGTACGAGCAGTACTTC
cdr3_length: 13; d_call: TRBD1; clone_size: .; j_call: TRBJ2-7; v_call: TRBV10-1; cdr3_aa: CATSRTGNYEQYF; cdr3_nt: TGCGCCACCTCTAGGACAGGGAACTACGAGCAGTACTTC
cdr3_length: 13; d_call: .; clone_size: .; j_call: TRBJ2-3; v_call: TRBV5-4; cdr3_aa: CASSFMLTDTQYF; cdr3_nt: TGTGCCAGCAGCTTTATGCTTACAGATACGCAGTATTTT
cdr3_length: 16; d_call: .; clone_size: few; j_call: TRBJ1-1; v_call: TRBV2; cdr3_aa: CASSVGYRGSNTEAFF; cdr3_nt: TGTGCCAGCAGTGTAGGGTATAGGGGGAGTAACACTGAAGCTTTCTTT
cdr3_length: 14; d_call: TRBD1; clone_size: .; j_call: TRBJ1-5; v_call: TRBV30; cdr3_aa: CAWSVDRGDQPQHF; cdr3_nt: TGTGCCTGGAGTGTCGACAGGGGAGATCAGCCCCAGCATTTT
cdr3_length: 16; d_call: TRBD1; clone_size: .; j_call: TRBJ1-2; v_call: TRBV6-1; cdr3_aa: CASSGQGGDRLYGYTF; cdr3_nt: TGTGCCAGCAGTGGTCAAGGCGGGGACAGGCTCTATGGCTACACCTTC
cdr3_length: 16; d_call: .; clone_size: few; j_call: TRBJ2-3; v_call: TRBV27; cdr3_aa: CASRAPMRDRTDTQYF; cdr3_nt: TGTGCCAGCAGAGCCCCGATGAGGGACCGCACAGATACGCAGTATTTT
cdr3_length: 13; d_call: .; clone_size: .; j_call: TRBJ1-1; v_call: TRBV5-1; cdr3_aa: CASSLPDNTEAFF; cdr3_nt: TGCGCCAGCAGCTTACCGGACAACACTGAAGCTTTCTTT
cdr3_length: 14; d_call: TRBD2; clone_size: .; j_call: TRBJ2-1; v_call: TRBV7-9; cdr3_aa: CASSSTSGPDEQFF; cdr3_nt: TGTGCCAGCAGCTCCACTAGCGGGCCCGATGAGCAGTTCTTC
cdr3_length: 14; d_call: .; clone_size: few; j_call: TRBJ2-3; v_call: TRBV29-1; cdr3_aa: CSVDRLVFSNTQYF; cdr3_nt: TGCAGCGTTGATAGGCTAGTATTTTCCAATACGCAGTATTTT
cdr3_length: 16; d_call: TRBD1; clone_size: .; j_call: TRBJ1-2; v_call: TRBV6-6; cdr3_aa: CASSYPSGTGNYGYTF; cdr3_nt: TGTGCCAGCAGTTACCCGTCCGGGACAGGGAACTATGGCTACACCTTC
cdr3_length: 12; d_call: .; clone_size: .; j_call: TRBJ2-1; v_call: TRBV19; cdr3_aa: CASSLSRSEQFF; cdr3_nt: TGTGCCAGTAGTCTCTCAAGGAGTGAGCAGTTCTTC
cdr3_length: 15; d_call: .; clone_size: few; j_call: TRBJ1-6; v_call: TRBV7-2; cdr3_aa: CASSLGWGNSSPLHF; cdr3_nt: TGTGCCAGCAGCTTAGGATGGGGGAACAGTTCACCCCTCCACTTT
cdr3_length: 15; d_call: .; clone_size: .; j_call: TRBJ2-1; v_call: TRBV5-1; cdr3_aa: CASSFREFSYNEQFF; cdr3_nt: TGCGCCAGCAGCTTTAGGGAGTTTTCCTACAATGAGCAGTTCTTC
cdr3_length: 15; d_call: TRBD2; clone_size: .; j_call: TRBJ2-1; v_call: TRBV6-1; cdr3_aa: CASKVVAGDHNEQFF; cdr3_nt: TGTGCCAGCAAGGTCGTAGCGGGAGATCACAATGAGCAGTTCTTC
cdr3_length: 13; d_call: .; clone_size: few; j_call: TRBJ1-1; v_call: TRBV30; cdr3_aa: CAWHSYINTEAFF; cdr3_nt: TGTGCCTGGCACTCCTACATTAACACTGAAGCTTTCTTT
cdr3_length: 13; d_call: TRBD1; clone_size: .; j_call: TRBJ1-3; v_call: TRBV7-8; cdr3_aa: CASSPGTENTIYF; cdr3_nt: TGTGCCAGCAGCCCCGGGACAGAAAACACCATATATTTT
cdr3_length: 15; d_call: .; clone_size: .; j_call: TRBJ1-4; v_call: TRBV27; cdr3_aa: CASRTRGETNEKLFF; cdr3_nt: TGTGCCAGCAGGACTCGGGGGGAAACTAATGAAAAACTGTTTTTT
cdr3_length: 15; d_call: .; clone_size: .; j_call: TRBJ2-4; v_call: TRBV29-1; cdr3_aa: CSVNRDSGAKNIQYF; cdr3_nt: TGCAGCGTCAACCGGGACTCGGGGGCCAAAAACATTCAGTACTTC
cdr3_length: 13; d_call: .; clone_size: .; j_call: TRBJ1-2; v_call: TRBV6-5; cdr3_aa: CASSYRVVDGYTF; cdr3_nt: TGTGCCAGCAGTTACCGGGTTGTGGATGGCTACACCTTC
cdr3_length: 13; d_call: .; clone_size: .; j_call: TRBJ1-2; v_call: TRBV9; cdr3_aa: CASSVGAGDGYTF; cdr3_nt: TGTGCCAGCAGCGTAGGGGCAGGGGATGGCTACACCTTC
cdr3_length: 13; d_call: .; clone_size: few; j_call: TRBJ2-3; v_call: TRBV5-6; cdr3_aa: CASSRALADTQYF; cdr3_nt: TGTGCCAGCAGCCGAGCACTAGCAGATACGCAGTATTTT
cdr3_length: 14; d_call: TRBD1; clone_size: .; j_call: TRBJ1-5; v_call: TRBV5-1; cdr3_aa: CASSETGGGQPQHF; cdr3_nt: TGCGCCAGCAGCGAGACAGGGGGCGGCCAGCCCCAGCATTTT
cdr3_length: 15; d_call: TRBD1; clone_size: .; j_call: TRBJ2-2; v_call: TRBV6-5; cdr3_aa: CASRTDRGHTGELFF; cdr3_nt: TGTGCCAGCCGGACCGACAGGGGTCACACCGGGGAGCTGTTTTTT
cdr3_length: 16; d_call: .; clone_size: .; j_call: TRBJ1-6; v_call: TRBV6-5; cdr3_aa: CASSYSSGTANSPLHF; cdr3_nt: TGTGCCAGCAGTTACTCATCCGGGACGGCTAATTCACCCCTCCACTTT
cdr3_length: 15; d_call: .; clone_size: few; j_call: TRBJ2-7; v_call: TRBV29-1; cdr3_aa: CSVELATRGTHEQYF; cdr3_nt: TGCAGCGTTGAACTGGCCACCCGGGGGACCCACGAGCAGTACTTC
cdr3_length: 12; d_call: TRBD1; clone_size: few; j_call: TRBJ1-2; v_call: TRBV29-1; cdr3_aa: CSVGSQGGGYTF; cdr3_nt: TGCAGCGTTGGGAGCCAGGGGGGTGGCTACACCTTC
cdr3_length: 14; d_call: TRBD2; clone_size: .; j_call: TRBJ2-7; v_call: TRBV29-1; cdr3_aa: CSVRWSSGSYEQYF; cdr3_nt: TGCAGCGTTAGATGGTCTAGCGGCTCCTACGAGCAGTACTTC
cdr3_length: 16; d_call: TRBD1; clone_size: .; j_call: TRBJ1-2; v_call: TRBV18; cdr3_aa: CASSPVLPGQGNGYTF; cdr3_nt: TGTGCCAGCTCACCGGTCCTACCGGGACAGGGGAATGGCTACACCTTC
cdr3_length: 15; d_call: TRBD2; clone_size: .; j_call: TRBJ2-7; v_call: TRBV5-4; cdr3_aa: CASSSRTSGTYEQYF; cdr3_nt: TGTGCCAGCAGCTCGCGGACTAGCGGAACCTACGAGCAGTACTTC
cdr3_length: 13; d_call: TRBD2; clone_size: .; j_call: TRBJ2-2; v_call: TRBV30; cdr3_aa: CAWRTSGPGELFF; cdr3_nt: TGTGCCTGGAGGACTAGCGGGCCCGGGGAGCTGTTTTTT
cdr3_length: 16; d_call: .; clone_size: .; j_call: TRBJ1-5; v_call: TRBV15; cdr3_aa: CATSRVAGLTFQPQHF; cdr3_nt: TGTGCCACCAGCAGAGTCGCAGGGCTGACGTTTCAGCCCCAGCATTTT
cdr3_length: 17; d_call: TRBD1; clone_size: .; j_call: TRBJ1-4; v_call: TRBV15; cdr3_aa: CATSRVDRGRTNEKLFF; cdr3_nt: TGTGCCACCAGCAGAGTGGACAGGGGCCGAACTAATGAAAAACTGTTTTTT
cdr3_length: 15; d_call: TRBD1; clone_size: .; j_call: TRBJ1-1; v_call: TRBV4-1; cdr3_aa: CASSQQDRGLTEAFF; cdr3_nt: TGCGCCAGCAGCCAGCAGGACAGGGGGCTCACTGAAGCTTTCTTT
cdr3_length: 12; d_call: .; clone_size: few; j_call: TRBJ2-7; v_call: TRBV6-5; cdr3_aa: CATSGVGYEQYF; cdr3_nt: TGTGCCACCAGTGGAGTGGGCTACGAGCAGTACTTC
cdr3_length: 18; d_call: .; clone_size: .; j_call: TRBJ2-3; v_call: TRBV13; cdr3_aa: CASSPTTQAKGSTDTQYF; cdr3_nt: TGTGCCAGCAGTCCTACTACTCAGGCAAAGGGTAGCACAGATACGCAGTATTTT
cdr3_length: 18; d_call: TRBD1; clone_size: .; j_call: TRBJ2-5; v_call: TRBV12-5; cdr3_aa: CASGLAPTSWTGRETQYF; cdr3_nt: TGTGCTAGTGGTTTGGCACCAACGAGCTGGACAGGGAGGGAGACCCAGTACTTC
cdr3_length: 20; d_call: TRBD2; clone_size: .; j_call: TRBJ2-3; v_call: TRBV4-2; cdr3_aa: CASSENMMPGLASTTDTQYF; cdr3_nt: TGTGCCAGCAGCGAGAATATGATGCCGGGACTAGCGAGTACTACAGATACGCAGTATTTT
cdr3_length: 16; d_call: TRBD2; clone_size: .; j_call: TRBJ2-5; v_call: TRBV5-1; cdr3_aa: CASSLGRLAGGETQYF; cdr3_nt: TGCGCCAGCAGCTTGGGTCGGCTAGCGGGAGGGGAGACCCAGTACTTC
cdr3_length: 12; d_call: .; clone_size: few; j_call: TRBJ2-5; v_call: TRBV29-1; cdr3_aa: CSVVSNQETQYF; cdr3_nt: TGCAGCGTTGTTAGCAACCAAGAGACCCAGTACTTC
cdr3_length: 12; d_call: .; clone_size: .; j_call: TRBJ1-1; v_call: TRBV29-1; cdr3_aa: CSVEGAITEAFF; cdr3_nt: TGCAGCGTTGAGGGGGCTATCACTGAAGCTTTCTTT
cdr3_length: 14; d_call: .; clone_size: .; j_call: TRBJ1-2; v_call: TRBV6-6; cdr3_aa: CASVLGGGYDGYTF; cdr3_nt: TGTGCCAGTGTCCTCGGCGGGGGCTATGATGGCTACACCTTC
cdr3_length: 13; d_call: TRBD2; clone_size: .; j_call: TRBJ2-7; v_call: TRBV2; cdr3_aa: CASTGSGSHEQYF; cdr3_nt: TGTGCCAGCACTGGTAGCGGGAGCCACGAGCAGTACTTC
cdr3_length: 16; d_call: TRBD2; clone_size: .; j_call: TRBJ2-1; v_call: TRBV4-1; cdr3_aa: CASSRGLAFSYNEQFF; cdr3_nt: TGCGCCAGCAGCCGGGGACTAGCGTTTTCCTACAATGAGCAGTTCTTC
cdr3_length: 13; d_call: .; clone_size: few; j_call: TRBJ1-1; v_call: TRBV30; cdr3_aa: CAWSEAGHTEAFF; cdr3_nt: TGTGCCTGGAGTGAGGCAGGGCACACTGAAGCTTTCTTT
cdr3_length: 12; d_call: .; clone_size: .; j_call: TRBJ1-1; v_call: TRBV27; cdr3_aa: CASRGMNTEAFF; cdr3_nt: TGTGCCAGCAGAGGGATGAACACTGAAGCTTTCTTT
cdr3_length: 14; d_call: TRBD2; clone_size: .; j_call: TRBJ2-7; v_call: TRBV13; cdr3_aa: CASSSGLARDEQYF; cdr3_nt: TGTGCCAGCAGCTCTGGACTAGCGCGGGATGAGCAGTACTTC
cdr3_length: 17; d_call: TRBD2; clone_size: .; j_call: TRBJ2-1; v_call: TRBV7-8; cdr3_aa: CASRPGGLAGRLDEQFF; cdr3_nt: TGTGCCAGCAGGCCAGGGGGACTAGCGGGAAGGTTGGATGAGCAGTTCTTC
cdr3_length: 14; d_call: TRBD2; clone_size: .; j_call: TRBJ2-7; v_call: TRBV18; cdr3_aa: CASSQGDYRYEQYF; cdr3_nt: TGTGCCAGCTCACAAGGGGACTACCGGTACGAGCAGTACTTC
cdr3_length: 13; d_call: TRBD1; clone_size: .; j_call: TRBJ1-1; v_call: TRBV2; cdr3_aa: CASSQGEDTEAFF; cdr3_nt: TGTGCCAGCAGCCAGGGGGAGGACACTGAAGCTTTCTTT
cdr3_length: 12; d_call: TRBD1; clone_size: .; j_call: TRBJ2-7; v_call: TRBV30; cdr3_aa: CAGSGGRYEQYF; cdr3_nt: TGTGCCGGCTCAGGGGGCCGGTACGAGCAGTACTTC
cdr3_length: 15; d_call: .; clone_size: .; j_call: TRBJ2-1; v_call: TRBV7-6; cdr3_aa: CASSLDLGFLYEQFF; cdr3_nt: TGTGCCAGCAGCTTAGATCTGGGGTTTCTCTATGAGCAGTTCTTC
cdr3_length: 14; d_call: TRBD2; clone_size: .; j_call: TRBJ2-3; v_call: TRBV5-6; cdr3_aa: CASRRTSAADTQYF; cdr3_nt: TGTGCCAGCAGGAGGACTAGCGCCGCAGATACGCAGTATTTT
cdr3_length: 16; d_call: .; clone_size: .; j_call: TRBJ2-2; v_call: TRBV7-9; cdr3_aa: CASSLVAAENTGELFF; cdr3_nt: TGTGCCAGCAGCTTAGTCGCAGCGGAGAACACCGGGGAGCTGTTTTTT
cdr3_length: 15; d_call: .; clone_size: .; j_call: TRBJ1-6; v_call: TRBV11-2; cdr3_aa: CASSLGQRYNSPLHF; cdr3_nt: TGTGCCAGCAGCTTAGGGCAGCGCTATAATTCACCCCTCCACTTT
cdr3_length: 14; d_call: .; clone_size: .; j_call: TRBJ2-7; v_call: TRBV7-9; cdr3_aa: CASSSAGASYEQYF; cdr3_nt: TGTGCCAGCAGCTCCGCGGGGGCCTCCTACGAGCAGTACTTC
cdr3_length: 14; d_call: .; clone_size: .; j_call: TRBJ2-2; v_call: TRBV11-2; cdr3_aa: CASSWTANTGELFF; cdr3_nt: TGTGCCAGCAGCTGGACTGCGAACACCGGGGAGCTGTTTTTT
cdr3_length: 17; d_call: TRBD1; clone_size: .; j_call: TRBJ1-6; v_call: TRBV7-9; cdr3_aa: CASSFVWDRGRGSPLHF; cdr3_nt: TGTGCCAGCAGCTTTGTATGGGACAGGGGCCGAGGATCACCCCTCCACTTT
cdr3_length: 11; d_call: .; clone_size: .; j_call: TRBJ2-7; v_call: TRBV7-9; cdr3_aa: CASSLSMEQYF; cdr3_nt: TGTGCCAGCAGCTTATCTATGGAGCAGTACTTC
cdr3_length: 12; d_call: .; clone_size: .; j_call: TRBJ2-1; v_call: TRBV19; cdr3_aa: CATEGSYNEQFF; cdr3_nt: TGTGCCACCGAGGGGAGCTACAATGAGCAGTTCTTC